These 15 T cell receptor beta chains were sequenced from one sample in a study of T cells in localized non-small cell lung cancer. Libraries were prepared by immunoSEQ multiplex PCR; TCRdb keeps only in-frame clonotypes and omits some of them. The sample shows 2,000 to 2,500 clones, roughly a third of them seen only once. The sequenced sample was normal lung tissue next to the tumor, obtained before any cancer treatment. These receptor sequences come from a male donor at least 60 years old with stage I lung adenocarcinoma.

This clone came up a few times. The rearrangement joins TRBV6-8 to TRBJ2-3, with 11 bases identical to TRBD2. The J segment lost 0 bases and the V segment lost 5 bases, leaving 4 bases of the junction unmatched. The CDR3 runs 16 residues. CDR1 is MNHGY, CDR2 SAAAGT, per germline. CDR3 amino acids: CASSRLAGGSTDTQYF. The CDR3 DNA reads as TGTGCCAGCAGTCGTCTAGCGGGGGGCAGCACAGATACGCAGTATTTT.

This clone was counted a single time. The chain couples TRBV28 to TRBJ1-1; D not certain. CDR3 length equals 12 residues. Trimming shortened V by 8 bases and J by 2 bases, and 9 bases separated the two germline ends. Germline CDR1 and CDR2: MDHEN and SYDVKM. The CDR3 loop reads CASRGYNTEAFF. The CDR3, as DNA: TGTGCCAGCCGCGGCTATAACACTGAAGCTTTCTTT.

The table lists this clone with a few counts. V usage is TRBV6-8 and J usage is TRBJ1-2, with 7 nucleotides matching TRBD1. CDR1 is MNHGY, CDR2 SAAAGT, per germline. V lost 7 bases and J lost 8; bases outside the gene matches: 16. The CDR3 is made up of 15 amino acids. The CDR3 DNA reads TGTGCCAGCACCTCCTCTTCGACAGGGCTGGGGGGCTACACCTTC. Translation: CASTSSSTGLGGYTF.

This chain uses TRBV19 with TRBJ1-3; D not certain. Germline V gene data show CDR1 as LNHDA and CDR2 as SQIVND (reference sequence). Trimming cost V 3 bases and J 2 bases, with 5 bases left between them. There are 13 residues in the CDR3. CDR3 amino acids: CASSMAAGNTIYF. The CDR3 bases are TGTGCCAGTAGTATGGCTGCTGGAAACACCATATATTTT.

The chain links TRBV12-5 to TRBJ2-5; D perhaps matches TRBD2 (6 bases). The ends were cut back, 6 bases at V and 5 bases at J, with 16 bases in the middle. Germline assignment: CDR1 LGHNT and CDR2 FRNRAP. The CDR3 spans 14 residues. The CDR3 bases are TGTGCTAGTGGCGCGGGACTTCCCGCGGAGACCCAGTACTTC. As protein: CASGAGLPAETQYF.

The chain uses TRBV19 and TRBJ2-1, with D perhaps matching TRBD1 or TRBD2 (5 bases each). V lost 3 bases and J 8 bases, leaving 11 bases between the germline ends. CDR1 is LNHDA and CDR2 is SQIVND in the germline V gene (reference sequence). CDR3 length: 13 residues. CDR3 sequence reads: CASSIRGQDEQFF. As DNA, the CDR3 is TGTGCCAGTAGTATCCGGGGCCAAGATGAGCAGTTCTTC.

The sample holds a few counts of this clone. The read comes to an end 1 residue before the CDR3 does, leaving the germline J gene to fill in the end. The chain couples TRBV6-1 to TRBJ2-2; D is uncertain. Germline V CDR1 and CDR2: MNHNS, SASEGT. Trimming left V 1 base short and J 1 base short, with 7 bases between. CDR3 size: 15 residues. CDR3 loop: CASSEGSRNTGELFF. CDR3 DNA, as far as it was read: TGTGCCAGCAGTGAAGGAAGCAGGAACACCGGGGAGCTGTTT.

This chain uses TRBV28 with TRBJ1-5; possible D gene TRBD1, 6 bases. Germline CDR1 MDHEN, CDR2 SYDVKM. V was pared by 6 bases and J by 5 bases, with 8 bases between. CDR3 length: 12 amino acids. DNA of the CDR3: TGTGCCAGCAGGACAGGAGATCAGCCCCAGCATTTT. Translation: CASRTGDQPQHF.

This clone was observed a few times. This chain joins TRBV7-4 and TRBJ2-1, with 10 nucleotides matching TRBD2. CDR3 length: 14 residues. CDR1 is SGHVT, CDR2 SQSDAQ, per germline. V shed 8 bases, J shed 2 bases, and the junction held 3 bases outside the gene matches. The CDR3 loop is CASGAGGPYNEQFF. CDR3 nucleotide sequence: TGTGCCAGCGGAGCGGGGGGGCCCTACAATGAGCAGTTCTTC.

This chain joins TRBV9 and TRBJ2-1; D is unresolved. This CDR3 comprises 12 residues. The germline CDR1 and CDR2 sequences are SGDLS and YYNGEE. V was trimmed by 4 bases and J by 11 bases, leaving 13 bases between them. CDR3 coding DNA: TGTGCCAGCAGCCAGGTGGAGATGCAGCAGTTCTTC. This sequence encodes CASSQVEMQQFF.

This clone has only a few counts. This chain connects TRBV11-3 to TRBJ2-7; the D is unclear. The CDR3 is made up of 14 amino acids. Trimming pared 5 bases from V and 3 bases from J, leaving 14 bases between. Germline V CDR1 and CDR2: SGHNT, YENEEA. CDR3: CASSPRRALYEQYF. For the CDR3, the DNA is TGTGCCAGCAGCCCCCGCCGGGCCCTCTACGAGCAGTACTTC.

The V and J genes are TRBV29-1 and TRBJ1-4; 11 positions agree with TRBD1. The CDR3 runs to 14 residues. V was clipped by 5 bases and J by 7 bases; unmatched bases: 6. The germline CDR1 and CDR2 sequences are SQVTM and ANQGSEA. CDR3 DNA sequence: TGCAGCGTTTTTTGGACAGGGGGCAGTGAAAAACTGTTTTTT. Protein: CSVFWTGGSEKLFF.

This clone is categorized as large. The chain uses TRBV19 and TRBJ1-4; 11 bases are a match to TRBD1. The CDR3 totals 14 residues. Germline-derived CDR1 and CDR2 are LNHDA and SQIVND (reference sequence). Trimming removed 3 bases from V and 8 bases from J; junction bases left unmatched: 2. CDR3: CASSMGQGDEKLFF. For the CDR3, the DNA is TGTGCCAGTAGTATGGGACAGGGGGACGAAAAACTGTTTTTT.

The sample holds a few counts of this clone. DNA of the CDR3: TGTGCCAGCAGTTCTCTGGGATGGACTAGCGGGCTCGGAGAGACCCAGTACTTC. Amino acid sequence: CASSSLGWTSGLGETQYF. The chain combines TRBV9 with TRBJ2-5; 11 nucleotides line up with TRBD2. There are 18 residues in the CDR3. Losses at the gene ends were 5 bases for V and 4 bases for J; bases not matched to a gene: 16. The germline gives CDR1 SGDLS, CDR2 YYNGEE.

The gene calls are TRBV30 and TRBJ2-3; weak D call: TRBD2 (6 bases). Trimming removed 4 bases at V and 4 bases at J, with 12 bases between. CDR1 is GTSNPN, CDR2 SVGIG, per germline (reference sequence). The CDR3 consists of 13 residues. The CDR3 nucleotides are TGTGCCTGGATCGAGTCGGGAGCAGATACGCAGTATTTT. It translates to CAWIESGADTQYF.